The clone carrying this T cell receptor beta chain turned up a few times. Its antigen remains unknown. Every patient underwent thyroid surgery untreated. These data originate in a study of metastatic and nonmetastatic thyroid tumors. Whole-study context: The comparison covered peripheral blood and tumor or nodule tissue in malignant and benign thyroid patients.

Whole-study results and caveats: A significant increase in TCR beta diversity was reportedly seen in malignant thyroid tumors relative to benign nodules, in blood and tumor.

In the authors' workflow: In papillary thyroid cancer, a distant-metastasis classifier was built using CDR3 differences across clinicopathological groups. TCRdb recomputed clones from the PCR reads via MiXCR. TCRdb, not the original authors, processed these V and J calls. The sample lists 12,000 or so clones, about 33% occurring once. CDR1 is SNHLY, CDR2 FYNNEI, per germline. The ends were cut back, 3 bases at V and 2 bases at J, with 7 bases in the middle. There are 13 residues in the CDR3. The TCR was taken from a male donor with papillary thyroid cancer or a benign thyroid nodule (not recorded which). Some clones in this sample may be carry-over from other donors' samples. Sequencing was done on a sample of tumor tissue. The chain has TRBV2 and TRBJ2-5, with unresolved D. CDR3: CASSEWRQETQYF. Written as DNA, the CDR3 is TGTGCCAGCAGTGAGTGGCGACAAGAGACCCAGTACTTC.